One sample yielded the 14 T cell receptor beta chains listed below, sequenced in a study of T cells in Graves' hyperthyroidism and ophthalmopathy. Amplification of TCR beta CDR3 regions used RNA as the template. An initial round of RT-PCR targeting the TCR CDR3 relied on the HTBI primer set. TCRdb redid the calling of the multiplex PCR reads with MiXCR, one entry per CDR3 protein. The sample carries roughly 300,000 distinct CDR3 sequences, approximately 15% recorded once. Sequencing input: blood. These receptors were taken from a woman in her thirties with Graves' hyperthyroidism.

This clonotype came up a few times. V usage is TRBV11-2 and J usage is TRBJ2-6; D is uncertain. The V and J ends lost 4 bases and 3 bases respectively, with 10 bases between them. Germline V gene lookup returns CDR1 SGHAT and CDR2 FQNNGV. The CDR3 contains 15 residues. CDR3: CASSSSWSGANVLTF. For the CDR3, the DNA is TGTGCCAGCAGCTCTAGTTGGAGTGGGGCCAACGTCCTGACTTTC. Looking up the rest from reference TRBV11-2 and TRBJ2-6 gives the full variable domain: EAGVAQSPRYKIIEKRQSVAFWCNPISGHATLYWYQQILGQGPKLLIQFQNNGVVDDSQLPKDRFSAERLKGVDSTLKIQPAKLEDSAVYLCASSSSWSGANVLTFGAGSRLTVL.

This clonotype was observed a handful of times. This chain joins TRBV5-1 and TRBJ1-1, with unresolved D. Between the trimmed V and J ends, which lost 0 bases and 2 bases, there was a span of 14 bases. Germline V gives CDR1 SGHRS, CDR2 YFSETQ. The CDR3 is 16 amino acids. The CDR3 protein is CASSLGLENLNTEAFF. The CDR3 nucleotides read TGCGCCAGCAGCTTGGGGTTGGAAAATCTAAACACTGAAGCTTTCTTT.

In this sample, this clonotype turned up many times. This sequence joins TRBV13 and TRBJ2-3, with 10 bases fitting TRBD2. Germline V gene data show CDR1 as PRHDT and CDR2 as FYEKMQ (reference sequence). With V trimmed by 1 base and J by 4 bases, 17 bases remained unmatched. The CDR3 is 20 amino acids. CDR3 sequence reads: CASSLDPTTPGLALADTQYF. CDR3 DNA: TGTGCCAGCAGCTTAGACCCGACCACCCCGGGACTAGCGCTCGCAGATACGCAGTATTTT.

This clonotype was counted at least ten times. V usage is TRBV7-2 and J usage is TRBJ2-3, with 11 bases lining up with TRBD2. The V gene's germline CDR1 is SGHTA and CDR2 FQGNSA. J lost 1 base, V lost 5 bases, and 5 bases had no gene match. This CDR3 is 16 amino acids long. The CDR3 protein is CASSARGLAGTDTQYF. The CDR3 coding sequence is TGTGCCAGCAGCGCACGGGGACTAGCGGGCACAGATACGCAGTATTTT. Full variable domain (remainder filled in from reference TRBV7-2 and TRBJ2-3): GAGVSQSPSNKVTEKGKDVELRCDPISGHTALYWYRQSLGQGLEFLIYFQGNSAPDKSGLPSDRFSAERTGGSVSTLTIQRTQQEDSAVYLCASSARGLAGTDTQYFGPGTRLTVL.

This clonotype was detected ten times or more. The chain links TRBV24-1 to TRBJ2-1; 8 bases align to TRBD2. V shed 11 bases, J shed 6 bases, and the junction held 5 bases outside the gene matches. This CDR3 contains 12 residues. Germline CDR1 reads KGHDR; CDR2 reads SFDVKD. CDR3 DNA: TGTGCCAGGGGGACTAGTTGCAATGAGCAGTTCTTC. Protein product: CARGTSCNEQFF.

This clonotype was counted many times. This chain uses TRBV9 with TRBJ1-4, with no clear D. CDR1 is SGDLS, CDR2 YYNGEE, per germline. Trimming stripped 2 bases from V and 7 bases from J, with 12 bases between. There are 14 residues in the CDR3. CDR3: CASSVGWVSEKLFF. The CDR3 DNA reads TGTGCCAGCAGCGTCGGTTGGGTTAGTGAAAAACTGTTTTTT.

Ten or more counts support this clonotype. The chain joins TRBV7-2 to TRBJ1-1, with D maybe TRBD1 (5 bases). Germline loops: CDR1 SGHTA, CDR2 FQGNSA. V was pared by 4 bases and J by 0 bases, with 12 bases between. The CDR3 loop spans 15 amino acids. Written as DNA, the CDR3 is TGTGCCAGCAGCTCTCCCGGGACCTTGAACACTGAAGCTTTCTTT. Translated: CASSSPGTLNTEAFF.

There are a few counts of this clonotype. The V call is TRBV20-1, the J call TRBJ2-1; 7 bases agree with TRBD2. The V gene end was trimmed by 5 bases and the J gene end by 6 bases; junction bases not matched to a gene: 10. CDR1 and CDR2 (germline): DFQATT, SNEGSKA (reference sequence). The CDR3 runs 14 residues. As DNA, the CDR3 is TGCAGTGCTCTCCGGGGTGGCGGGAGCAATGAGCAGTTCTTC. This gives the protein CSALRGGGSNEQFF.

This clonotype was picked up many times. The rearrangement uses TRBV2 and TRBJ2-1; 16 positions match TRBD2. The trim removed 10 bases at V and 10 bases at J, leaving 10 bases unmatched. The CDR3 contains 15 residues. CDR1 and CDR2 (germline): SNHLY, FYNNEI. The CDR3 here is CANSGTSGRANEQFF. The DNA for the CDR3 is TGTGCCAACAGCGGGACTAGCGGGAGGGCCAACGAGCAGTTCTTC.

A word on this clonotype: At one end, the junction sequence differs from germline, possibly due to a read error. The chain links TRBV7-2 to TRBJ1-5; 7 positions match TRBD1. The CDR3 runs to 14 residues. Germline values: CDR1 SGHTA, CDR2 FQGNSA. DNA of the CDR3: TGTGCCAGCAGTCATGACAGGGCCAATCAGCCCCGGCATTTT. The encoded protein is CASSHDRANQPRHF.

This chain joins TRBV7-7 and TRBJ2-1, with no clear D. CDR3 length: 11 residues. From germline, CDR1 is SSHAT and CDR2 FNYEAQ (reference sequence). CDR3: CGSGSYNEQFF. The CDR3 DNA sequence: TGTGGTTCAGGCTCCTACAATGAGCAGTTCTTC.

The chain employs TRBV5-4 and TRBJ1-1; D possibly corresponds to TRBD1 (5 bases). Trimming cost V 7 bases and J 12 bases, with 16 bases left between them. This CDR3 comprises 11 residues. Per germline, CDR1 SGHNT and CDR2 YYREEE (reference sequence). For the CDR3, the DNA is TGTGCCAGCCCTGCTTGGGGGGAACCTTTCTTT. The encoded protein is CASPAWGEPFF.

The V and J genes are TRBV5-1 and TRBJ1-1, with D maybe TRBD1 (6 bases). There are 15 residues in the CDR3. Trimming took 3 bases from V and 7 from J, leaving 19 bases between them. CDR1 and CDR2 from the germline V gene are SGHRS and YFSETQ. This CDR3 reads CASSSLTGPGGEAFF. In DNA form, the CDR3 reads TGCGCCAGCAGCTCATTAACAGGGCCTGGAGGTGAAGCTTTCTTT.

This clonotype was recorded a few times. This chain connects TRBV15 to TRBJ2-6; 7 positions match TRBD2. Trimming at V came to 0 bases and at J to 0 bases, leaving 2 bases not matched to a gene. The CDR3 totals 17 residues. Germline V gene data show CDR1 as LNHNV and CDR2 as YYDKDF (reference sequence). CDR3 in DNA: TGTGCCACCAGCAGAGATGCGGGAGCCTCTGGGGCCAACGTCCTGACTTTC. This codes for CATSRDAGASGANVLTF.